The 10 T cell receptor beta chains listed next were all sequenced from one sample in a study of shared clonotypes between healthy human individuals. This table comes from immunoSEQ multiplex PCR, and its TCRdb copy is limited to in-frame clones, with some not included. Of approximately 940,000 clones in the sample, approximately 80% were seen once. The sequenced sample was memory CD4+ T cells sorted from blood. Subset meaning: CD45RA-negative fraction. The source is a man aged 18 to 35 in good health.

Remarks on this clone: Other nucleotide sequences in the sample specify the same CDR3. V gene TRBV5-4 combines with J gene TRBJ2-1, with TRBD1 matching 8 bases. V was pared by 5 bases and J by 10 bases, with 8 bases of the junction left unmatched. The CDR3 is made up of 13 amino acids. Germline V gives CDR1 SGHNT, CDR2 YYREEE (reference sequence). The CDR3 protein is CASSPDRGREQFF. The CDR3 DNA is TGTGCCAGCAGTCCTGACAGGGGAAGAGAGCAGTTCTTC. The whole variable domain, filled in from reference TRBV5-4 and TRBJ2-1, reads ETGVTQSPTHLIKTRGQQVTLRCSSQSGHNTVSWYQQALGQGPQFIFQYYREEENGRGNFPPRFSGLQFPNYSSELNVNALELDDSALYLCASSPDRGREQFFGPGTRLTVL.

The V call is TRBV18, the J call TRBJ2-6; the D is unclear. Germline-derived CDR1 and CDR2 are KGHSH and LQKENI. The CDR3 extends over 16 amino acids. Trimming took 5 bases from V and 2 from J, leaving 13 bases between them. The CDR3 coding sequence is TGTGCCAGCTCATCCACAGATGGGGCTGGGGCCAACGTCCTGACTTTC. Protein sequence: CASSSTDGAGANVLTF.

V usage is TRBV19 and J usage is TRBJ2-5; 8 bases match TRBD1. The CDR3 is made up of 17 amino acids. The V gene end was trimmed by 4 bases and the J gene end by 2 bases; junction bases not matched to a gene: 12. Per the germline V gene, CDR1 is LNHDA and CDR2 is SQIVND (reference sequence). CDR3 in DNA: TGTGCCAGTAGTAGGGGTCCAGGGGGCGTGAGGCAAGAGACCCAGTACTTC. Encoded protein: CASSRGPGGVRQETQYF.

The rearrangement uses TRBV7-2 and TRBJ1-3, with a tentative D call TRBD1 (6 bases). CDR1 is SGHTA and CDR2 is FQGNSA in the germline V gene. The length of the CDR3 is 14 residues. Trimming cost V 5 bases and J 11 bases, with 19 bases left between them. The CDR3 DNA reads TGTGCCAGCAGCGCGGGTCCGGGACAAAGAGCCATATATTTT. Amino acids: CASSAGPGQRAIYF.

Worth noting for this clone: Different DNA sequences within this sample yield the same CDR3. The chain has TRBV30 and TRBJ1-4; TRBD1 aligns across 7 bases. V dropped 1 base and J dropped 7; count of bases not matched to a gene: 0. This CDR3 spans 12 amino acids. Germline CDR1 GTSNPN, CDR2 SVGIG (reference sequence). The CDR3 DNA is TGTGCCTGGAGTGACAGGGGTGAAAAACTGTTTTTT. Translated: CAWSDRGEKLFF.

CDR3 protein: CASSPVLSKNTGELFF. The CDR3 nucleotides read TGTGCCAGCAGCCCAGTCCTTTCAAAGAACACCGGGGAGCTGTTTTTT. The chain is built from TRBV5-4 and TRBJ2-2; D gene unclear. Trimming removed 4 bases at V and 1 base at J, with 14 bases between. CDR1 and CDR2 from the germline V gene are SGHNT and YYREEE (reference sequence). The CDR3 loop spans 16 amino acids. The full variable domain, in which reference TRBV5-4 and TRBJ2-2 provide the parts outside the CDR3, is ETGVTQSPTHLIKTRGQQVTLRCSSQSGHNTVSWYQQALGQGPQFIFQYYREEENGRGNFPPRFSGLQFPNYSSELNVNALELDDSALYLCASSPVLSKNTGELFFGEGSRLTVL.

This clone was seen just once. The germline gene is not matched at one end of the junction; a read error may be the cause. Other DNA variants within this sample encode the same CDR3. V is TRBV30 and J is TRBJ1-2, with a possible D match to TRBD1 (5 bases). This CDR3 spans 13 amino acids. Germline V CDR1 and CDR2: GTSNPN, SVGIG (reference sequence). CDR3 sequence reads: CARDDRNRYGYTF. The DNA of the CDR3 is TGTGCCCGGGACGATAGGAACCGCTATGGCTACACCTTT.

This chain connects TRBV5-1 to TRBJ1-2, with 7 bases identical to TRBD1. The CDR3 contains 14 residues. The V gene's germline CDR1 is SGHRS and CDR2 YFSETQ. The V segment lost 4 bases and the J segment 6 bases; nucleotides outside the gene matches: 9. The CDR3 loop reads CASSTEDRWNGYTF. CDR3 DNA sequence: TGCGCCAGCAGCACTGAGGACAGGTGGAATGGCTACACCTTC. The full variable domain, rest sourced from reference TRBV5-1 and TRBJ1-2, is KAGVTQTPRYLIKTRGQQVTLSCSPISGHRSVSWYQQTPGQGLQFLFEYFSETQRNKGNFPGRFSGRQFSNSRSEMNVSTLELGDSALYLCASSTEDRWNGYTFGSGTRLTVV.

CDR3 sequence (DNA): TGTGCCAGCAGCACCACCCTCGACAGGGTTGGCTACACCTTC. Amino acids: CASSTTLDRVGYTF. This chain links TRBV7-9 with TRBJ1-2; 7 bases line up with TRBD1. The CDR3 covers 14 residues. Trimming cost V 5 bases and J 7 bases; bases outside gene matches: 10. The germline gives CDR1 SEHNR, CDR2 FQNEAQ (reference sequence).

The chain combines TRBV5-1 with TRBJ2-1; a weak D match, TRBD2 (6 bases). Trimming shortened V by 3 bases and J by 4 bases, and 11 bases separated the two germline ends. This CDR3 is built from 14 residues. The germline V gene has CDR1 SGHRS and CDR2 YFSETQ. Written as DNA, the CDR3 is TGCGCCAGCAGCTCGGGACTCCAATACAATGAGCAGTTCTTC. It encodes CASSSGLQYNEQFF.